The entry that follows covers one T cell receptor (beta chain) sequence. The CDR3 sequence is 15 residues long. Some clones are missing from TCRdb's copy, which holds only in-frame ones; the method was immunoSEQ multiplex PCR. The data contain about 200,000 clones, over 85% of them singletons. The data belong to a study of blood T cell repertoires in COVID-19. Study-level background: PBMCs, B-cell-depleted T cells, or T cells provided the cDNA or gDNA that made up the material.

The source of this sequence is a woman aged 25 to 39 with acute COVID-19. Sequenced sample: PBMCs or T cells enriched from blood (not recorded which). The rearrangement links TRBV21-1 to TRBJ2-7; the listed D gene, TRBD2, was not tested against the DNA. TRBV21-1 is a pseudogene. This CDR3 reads CASSKWGRTSYEQYF. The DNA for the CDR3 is TGTGCCAGCAGCAAATGGGGGAGGACTTCCTACGAGCAGTACTTC.